This T cell receptor beta chain was recorded in a study of blood T cell repertoires in COVID-19. Study-level information: Specimens from acute and convalescent COVID-19 originated in the United States, Italy and Spain. T cells, B-cell-depleted T cells, or PBMCs supplied cDNA or gDNA.

Generated by immunoSEQ multiplex PCR, the TCRdb table keeps only in-frame clones and is missing some. Of some 240,000 clones listed, about 81% are singletons. CDR1 and CDR2 (germline): SGDLS, YYNGEE. V lost 3 bases, J lost 6 bases, and 2 bases stayed unmatched. This CDR3 region has 13 residues. The chain has TRBV9 and TRBJ1-1, with TRBD1 matching over 10 bases. The origin of this receptor is a woman aged 55-70 years with active or convalescent COVID-19. The sample consisted of peripheral blood. Here the CDR3 DNA reads TGTGCCAGCAGCGGCGGACAGGGGGCTGAAGCTTTCTTT. Translation: CASSGGQGAEAFF.